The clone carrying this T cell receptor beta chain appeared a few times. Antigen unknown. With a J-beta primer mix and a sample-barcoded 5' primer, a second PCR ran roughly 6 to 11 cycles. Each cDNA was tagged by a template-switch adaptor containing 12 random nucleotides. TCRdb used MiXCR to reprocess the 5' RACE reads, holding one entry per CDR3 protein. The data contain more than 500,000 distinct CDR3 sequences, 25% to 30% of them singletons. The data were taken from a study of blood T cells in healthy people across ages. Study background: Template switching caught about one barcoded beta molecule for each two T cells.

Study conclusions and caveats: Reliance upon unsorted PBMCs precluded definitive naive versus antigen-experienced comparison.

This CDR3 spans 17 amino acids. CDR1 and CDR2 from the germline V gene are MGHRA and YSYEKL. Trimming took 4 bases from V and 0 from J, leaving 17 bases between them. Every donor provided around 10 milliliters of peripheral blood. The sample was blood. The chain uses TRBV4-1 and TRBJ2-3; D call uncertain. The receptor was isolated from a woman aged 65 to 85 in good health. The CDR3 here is CASSLSMTGTSTDTQYF. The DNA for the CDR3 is TGCGCCAGCAGCCTATCAATGACTGGCACTAGCACAGATACGCAGTATTTT.